The next 30 T cell receptor beta chains were all read from a single sample in a study of T cells in Graves' hyperthyroidism and ophthalmopathy. Amplification yielded TCR beta CDR3 regions, with RNA transcripts as the source. HTBI primers were used for first-round RT-PCR of the TCR CDR3. From the multiplex PCR reads, TCRdb called clonotypes with MiXCR, one entry per CDR3 protein. The sample records about 400,000 distinct CDR3 sequences, 15% to 17% being singletons. The sample taken for sequencing was blood. Receptors were obtained from a woman in her late teens or twenties with Graves' hyperthyroidism.

Many counts were recorded for this clonotype. This chain joins TRBV3-1 and TRBJ1-4; 8 bases map to TRBD1. This CDR3 comprises 17 residues. With 3 bases clipped from V and 2 bases from J, the junction kept 8 bases outside the gene matches. Germline values: CDR1 LGHDT, CDR2 YNNKEL (reference sequence). The CDR3 sequence is CASSQGTGSQTNEKLFF. The CDR3 coding sequence is TGTGCCAGCAGCCAGGGGACAGGTTCCCAGACTAATGAAAAACTGTTTTTT. The variable domain in full, completed from reference TRBV3-1 and TRBJ1-4, reads DTAVSQTPKYLVTQMGNDKSIKCEQNLGHDTMYWYKQDSKKFLKIMFSYNNKELIINETVPNRFSPKSPDKAHLNLHINSLELGDSAVYFCASSQGTGSQTNEKLFFGSGTQLSVL.

The table lists this clonotype with a few counts. The rearrangement joins TRBV12-3 or TRBV12-4 to TRBJ2-1; D not certain. The CDR3 length is 16 residues. V shed 3 bases and J shed 0 bases, with 12 bases lying between them. CDR3 sequence reads: CASSFKAANSYNEQFF. CDR3 sequence (DNA): TGTGCCAGCAGTTTTAAGGCGGCGAACTCCTACAATGAGCAGTTCTTC.

This clonotype came up a few times. A read error may be the cause here, since a much bigger clone is one base away. The chain joins TRBV12-3 or TRBV12-4 to TRBJ2-1; D is perhaps TRBD2 (5 bases). The length of the CDR3 is 15 residues. The CDR3 protein is CAGSSRGSSYNEQFF. The CDR3, as DNA: TGTGCCGGCAGTTCCCGGGGTAGCTCCTACAATGAGCAGTTCTTC.

This clonotype was counted many times. V usage is TRBV16 and J usage is TRBJ1-3; no clear D. Germline V lookup: CDR1 KGHSY, CDR2 FQNENV. Trimming took off 0 bases at V and 0 bases at J, with 6 bases between the two ends. CDR3 length: 15 residues. Written as DNA, the CDR3 is TGTGCCAGCAGCCAATCTCCGAGCTCTGGAAACACCATATATTTT. Translation gives CASSQSPSSGNTIYF.

This clonotype was seen repeatedly, ten times or more. CDR3: CASSETGTSLYNEQFF. DNA of the CDR3: TGTGCCAGCAGTGAAACCGGGACTAGTCTCTACAATGAGCAGTTCTTC. V usage is TRBV12-3 or TRBV12-4 and J usage is TRBJ2-1, with TRBD2 identical over 8 bases. V lost 5 bases, J lost 3 bases, and 9 bases stayed unmatched. The CDR3 loop spans 16 amino acids.

The chain uses TRBV29-1 and TRBJ1-4; D uncertain. The germline CDR1 and CDR2 sequences are SQVTM and ANQGSEA. V was pared by 7 bases and J by 0 bases, with 12 bases between. This CDR3 spans 14 amino acids. The DNA of the CDR3 is TGCAGCGCTTCCCCAGGAACAACTAATGAAAAACTGTTTTTT. Residues: CSASPGTTNEKLFF.

The chain carries TRBV7-9 and TRBJ1-2; D is undetermined. This CDR3 has 15 residues. CDR1 and CDR2 (germline): SEHNR, FQNEAQ (reference sequence). Trimming cost V 0 bases and J 0 bases, with 8 bases left between them. The CDR3 nucleotides are TGTGCCAGCAGCTTAGCGGCTAACACTAACTATGGCTACACCTTC. Translation gives CASSLAANTNYGYTF.

This clonotype was seen ten or more times. V is TRBV11-2 and J is TRBJ2-5; D is ambiguous. Germline CDR1 reads SGHAT; CDR2 reads FQNNGV. The CDR3 sequence is 12 residues long. Trimming shortened V by 1 base and J by 13 bases, and 13 bases separated the two germline ends. For the CDR3, the DNA is TGTGCCAGCAGCTTAGGATCCACTAATCTGTACTTC. Translation gives CASSLGSTNLYF.

This clonotype was seen repeatedly, ten times or more. J is TRBJ1-6 and V is TRBV27; weak D call: TRBD1 (6 bases). V lost 6 bases, J lost 6 bases, and 9 bases lay in between. Germline V gene lookup returns CDR1 MNHEY and CDR2 SMNVEV (reference sequence). CDR3 length: 13 residues. The CDR3 loop reads CASRPDSNSPLHF. The CDR3 bases are TGTGCCAGCAGACCGGACAGTAATTCACCCCTCCACTTT.

At least ten counts were recorded for this clonotype. The rearrangement uses TRBV28 and TRBJ2-3; 12 nucleotides match TRBD2. The V gene's germline CDR1 is MDHEN and CDR2 SYDVKM. The CDR3 has 16 residues. The V gene end was trimmed by 5 bases and the J gene end by 3 bases; junction bases not matched to a gene: 6. Written as DNA, the CDR3 is TGTGCCAGCAGTCCCCCTAGCGGGAGGGCAACAGATACGCAGTATTTT. It specifies CASSPPSGRATDTQYF. Full variable domain (outside the CDR3, taken from reference TRBV28 and TRBJ2-3): DVKVTQSSRYLVKRTGEKVFLECVQDMDHENMFWYRQDPGLGLRLIYFSYDVKMKEKGDIPEGYSVSREKKERFSLILESASTNQTSMYLCASSPPSGRATDTQYFGPGTRLTVL.

This clonotype was counted many times. This chain connects TRBV12-3 or TRBV12-4 to TRBJ2-7, with 7 nucleotides matching TRBD2. V lost 5 bases and J lost 0; bases outside the gene matches: 10. The CDR3 sequence is 16 residues long. CDR3 coding DNA: TGTGCCAGCAGTCCCCAGGGAGCGGGGATCTCCTACGAGCAGTACTTC. Translating it yields CASSPQGAGISYEQYF.

This clonotype was observed many times. The gene calls are TRBV6-1 and TRBJ1-2; no firm D call. V lost 6 bases, J lost 4 bases, and 18 bases lay in between. The CDR3 runs to 15 residues. Germline V gene data show CDR1 as MNHNS and CDR2 as SASEGT. In nucleotides, the CDR3 is TGTGCCAGCAGGGGAGCGACTCGGAATTTCTATGGCTACACCTTC. It translates to CASRGATRNFYGYTF.

The chain joins TRBV7-2 to TRBJ2-3; the D is unclear. The germline gives CDR1 SGHTA, CDR2 FQGNSA. There are 16 residues in the CDR3. Trimming took off 7 bases at V and 0 bases at J, with 17 bases between the two ends. The CDR3 DNA sequence: TGTGCCAGCAATCATCGGTTGGAATCTAGCACAGATACGCAGTATTTT. Residues: CASNHRLESSTDTQYF.

Worth noting for this clonotype: This may come from a read error, since a much larger clone is one base off. The chain links TRBV18 to TRBJ2-6; D is unresolved. The V end lost 1 base, the J end lost 0 bases, and 4 bases lay between the germline ends. CDR3 size: 15 residues. Germline CDR1 and CDR2: KGHSH and LQKENI. This CDR3 reads CASSPQNSGANVLTF. In nucleotides, the CDR3 is TGTGCCAGCTCACCACAGAACTCTGGGGCCAACGTCCTGACTTTC.

The chain has TRBV20-1 and TRBJ2-3; D is ambiguous. Per germline, CDR1 DFQATT and CDR2 SNEGSKA (reference sequence). V lost 2 bases, J lost 0 bases, and 6 bases lay in between. There are 13 residues in the CDR3. The CDR3 is CSARLGSTDTQYF. The CDR3 DNA reads TGCAGTGCTAGACTCGGGAGCACAGATACGCAGTATTTT.

The gene calls are TRBV5-5 and TRBJ1-1; the match to TRBD1 covers 9 bases. This CDR3 is 15 amino acids long. Germline assignment: CDR1 SGHKS and CDR2 YYEKEE (reference sequence). Losses at the gene ends were 1 base for V and 4 bases for J; bases not matched to a gene: 5. The CDR3 loop is CASSLIGQGITEAFF. As DNA, the CDR3 is TGTGCCAGCAGCTTGATAGGACAGGGGATCACTGAAGCTTTCTTT.

V and J are TRBV5-6 and TRBJ2-5; unclear D gene. CDR3 length: 14 residues. The germline V gene encodes CDR1 SGHDT and CDR2 YYEEEE. Trimming cost V 4 bases and J 1 base, with 11 bases left between them. The CDR3, as DNA: TGTGCCAGCAGCAACCAAGTGGGCCAAGAGACCCAGTACTTC. It specifies CASSNQVGQETQYF.

This clonotype was counted only a few times. The rearrangement joins TRBV28 to TRBJ1-4; 7 bases are shared with TRBD1. Germline loops: CDR1 MDHEN, CDR2 SYDVKM. V trimming: 2 bases; J trimming: 7 bases; junction bases outside the gene matches: 4. The CDR3 contains 14 residues. CDR3: CASSLEGAGEKLFF. The CDR3 DNA sequence: TGTGCCAGCAGTTTAGAGGGGGCGGGTGAAAAACTGTTTTTT.

The gene calls are TRBV20-1 and TRBJ2-5; D unresolved. CDR1 is DFQATT and CDR2 is SNEGSKA in the germline V gene (reference sequence). The V end lost 0 bases, the J end lost 5 bases, and 16 bases lay between the germline ends. This CDR3 region has 15 residues. CDR3 nucleotide sequence: TGCAGTGCTAGAGATCCCCCGGCCCGATGGGAGACCCAGTACTTC. Its translation: CSARDPPARWETQYF.

This clonotype has ten or more counts. V is TRBV28 and J is TRBJ2-1, with D hard to call. CDR3 length equals 14 residues. Looked up from germline, CDR1 is MDHEN and CDR2 is SYDVKM. V gave up 7 bases and J gave up 6 bases, with 16 bases separating them. CDR3 region: CASIGSFNSNEQFF. Written as DNA, the CDR3 is TGTGCCAGCATTGGAAGTTTCAACAGCAATGAGCAGTTCTTC.

V gene TRBV6-2 or TRBV6-3 combines with J gene TRBJ2-3; D gene uncertain. CDR3 length equals 14 residues. The germline V gene encodes CDR1 MNHEY and CDR2 SVGEGT. The V gene lost 5 bases and the J gene lost 2 bases, with 11 bases spanning the gap. DNA for the CDR3: TGTGCCAGCAGTCCCATAGGTGCCACAGATACGCAGTATTTT. As protein: CASSPIGATDTQYF.

This clonotype has at least ten counts. This chain uses TRBV7-9 with TRBJ1-1, with TRBD1 as a possible D gene (5 bases). The V and J ends lost 4 bases and 0 bases respectively, with 12 bases between them. From germline, CDR1 is SEHNR and CDR2 FQNEAQ (reference sequence). The CDR3 has 15 amino acids. The DNA of the CDR3 is TGTGCCAGCAGCTCCCCCGACAGCATGAACACTGAAGCTTTCTTT. Amino acid sequence: CASSSPDSMNTEAFF.

This clonotype was observed many times. The CDR3 spells CASSYQRDRGYGYTF. Written as DNA, the CDR3 is TGTGCCAGCAGTTACCAAAGAGACAGGGGCTATGGCTACACCTTC. The chain couples TRBV6-6 to TRBJ1-2; 8 bases are a match to TRBD1. Trimming at V came to 2 bases and at J to 4 bases, leaving 6 bases not matched to a gene. There are 15 residues in the CDR3. The germline CDR1 and CDR2 sequences are MNHNY and SVGAGI (reference sequence).

The chain couples TRBV10-3 to TRBJ1-5; unclear D gene. Germline V gene lookup returns CDR1 ENHRY and CDR2 SYGVKD. V lost 0 bases, J lost 1 base, and 7 bases lay in between. The CDR3 is 15 amino acids. The CDR3 here is CAISESYVSNQPQHF. CDR3 in DNA: TGTGCCATCAGTGAGTCCTACGTGAGCAATCAGCCCCAGCATTTT.

The rearrangement joins TRBV3-1 to TRBJ2-2; D is ambiguous. V was cut by 8 bases and J by 1 base, with 8 bases left in between. Germline assignment: CDR1 LGHDT and CDR2 YNNKEL (reference sequence). The CDR3 has 13 residues. CDR3 sequence (DNA): TGTGCCAGCCTACGGCGGAACACCGGGGAGCTGTTTTTT. It is translated as CASLRRNTGELFF.

This clonotype was picked up many times. The rearrangement links TRBV12-3 or TRBV12-4 to TRBJ2-1, with TRBD2 matching over 12 bases. The ends lost 3 bases at V and 4 bases at J; junction bases unmatched: 13. The CDR3 runs 19 residues. For the CDR3, the DNA is TGTGCCAGCAGTTTGGACGGGACAGGACTAGCGGGACTTTACAATGAGCAGTTCTTC. Its translation: CASSLDGTGLAGLYNEQFF.

The rearrangement uses TRBV9 and TRBJ2-3, with D maybe TRBD2 (6 bases). With 6 bases removed from V and 1 base from J, the gap between germline ends came to 12 bases. The germline V gene encodes CDR1 SGDLS and CDR2 YYNGEE. This CDR3 is 14 amino acids long. The CDR3 DNA reads as TGTGCCAGCACCCGATCGGGGGGCACAGATACGCAGTATTTT. Protein: CASTRSGGTDTQYF.

The chain links TRBV7-3 to TRBJ2-1, with D unclear. The CDR3 is 13 residues long. Per germline, CDR1 SGHTA and CDR2 FQGTGA. V shed 5 bases and J shed 7 bases, with 12 bases lying between them. The CDR3 DNA is TGTGCCAGCAGCACCGACTCTTTTAATGAGCAGTTCTTC. Translated: CASSTDSFNEQFF.

This clonotype was seen at least ten times. The V gene is TRBV6-1, the J gene TRBJ1-2; D is possibly TRBD1 (6 bases). CDR1 MNHNS and CDR2 SASEGT come from the germline V gene. The CDR3 is 13 amino acids. The V and J ends lost 2 bases and 4 bases respectively, with 8 bases between them. The CDR3 DNA sequence: TGTGCCAGCAGTGAACAGGGGACCTATGGCTACACCTTC. Encoded protein: CASSEQGTYGYTF.

The chain joins TRBV5-6 to TRBJ1-5; 7 bases agree with TRBD1. V lost 4 bases and J lost 7; bases outside the gene matches: 8. The CDR3 is 14 residues long. The germline V gene encodes CDR1 SGHDT and CDR2 YYEEEE. The CDR3 loop reads CASSLTGQGQPQHF. The CDR3 nucleotides read TGTGCCAGCAGCCTGACAGGGCAGGGGCAGCCCCAGCATTTT.